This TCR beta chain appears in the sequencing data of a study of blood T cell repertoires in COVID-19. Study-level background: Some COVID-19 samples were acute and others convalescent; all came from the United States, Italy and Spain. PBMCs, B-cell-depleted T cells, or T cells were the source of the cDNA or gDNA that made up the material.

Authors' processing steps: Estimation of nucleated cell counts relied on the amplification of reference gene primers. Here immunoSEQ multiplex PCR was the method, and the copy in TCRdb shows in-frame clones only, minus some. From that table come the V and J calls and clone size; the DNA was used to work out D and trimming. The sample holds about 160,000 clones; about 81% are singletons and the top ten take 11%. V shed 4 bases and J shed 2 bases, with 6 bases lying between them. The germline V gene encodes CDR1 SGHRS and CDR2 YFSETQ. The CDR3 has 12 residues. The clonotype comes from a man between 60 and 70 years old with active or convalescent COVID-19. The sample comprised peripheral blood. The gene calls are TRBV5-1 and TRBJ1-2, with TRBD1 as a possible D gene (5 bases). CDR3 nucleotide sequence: TGCGCCAGCAGCGACAGAAACTATGGCTACACCTTC. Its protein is CASSDRNYGYTF.